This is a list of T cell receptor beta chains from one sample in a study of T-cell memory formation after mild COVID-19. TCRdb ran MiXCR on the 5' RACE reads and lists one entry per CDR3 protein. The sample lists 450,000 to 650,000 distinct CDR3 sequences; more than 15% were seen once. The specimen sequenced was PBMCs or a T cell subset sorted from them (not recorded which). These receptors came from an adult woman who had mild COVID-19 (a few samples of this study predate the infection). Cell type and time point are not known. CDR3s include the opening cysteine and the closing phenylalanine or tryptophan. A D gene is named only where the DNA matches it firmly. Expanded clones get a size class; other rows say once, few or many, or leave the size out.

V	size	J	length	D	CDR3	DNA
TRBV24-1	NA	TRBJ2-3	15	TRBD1	CATSARTGRTDTQYF	TGTGCCACCAGTGCCAGGACAGGACGCACAGATACGCAGTATTTT
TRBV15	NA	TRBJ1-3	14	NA	CATSRDLGVDTIYF	TGTGCCACCAGCAGAGATCTGGGAGTGGACACCATATATTTT
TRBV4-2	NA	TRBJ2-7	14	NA	CASSQEAGPYEQYF	TGTGCCAGCAGCCAAGAGGCCGGCCCCTACGAGCAGTACTTC
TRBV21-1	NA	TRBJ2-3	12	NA	CASSKYTDTQYF	TGTGCCAGCAGCAAATACACAGATACGCAGTATTTT
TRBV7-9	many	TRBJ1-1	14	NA	CASSSQLLNTEAFF	TGTGCCAGCAGCTCACAGCTACTGAACACTGAAGCTTTCTTT
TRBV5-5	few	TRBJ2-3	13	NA	CASSQGGANPSDF	TGTGCCAGCAGTCAGGGGGGCGCGAACCCCTCGGATTTT
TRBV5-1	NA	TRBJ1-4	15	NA	CASSIRRDANEKLFF	TGCGCCAGCAGCATAAGGCGGGACGCGAATGAAAAACTGTTTTTT
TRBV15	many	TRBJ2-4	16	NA	CATSRRDGGSKNIQYF	TGTGCCACCAGCAGGAGGGACGGAGGGTCCAAAAACATTCAGTACTTC
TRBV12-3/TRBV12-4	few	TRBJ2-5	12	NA	CASSSGPLAQYF	TGTGCCAGCAGTTCCGGGCCCCTGGCCCAGTACTTC
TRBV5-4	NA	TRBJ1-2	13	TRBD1	CASSLDREPGYTF	TGTGCCAGCAGCCTCGACAGGGAGCCTGGCTACACCTTC
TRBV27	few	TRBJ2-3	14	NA	CASSLVGIGDTQYF	TGTGCCAGCAGTTTAGTGGGGATCGGGGATACGCAGTATTTT
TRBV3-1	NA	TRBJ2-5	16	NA	CASSQYGGTFQETQYF	TGTGCCAGCAGCCAATATGGCGGGACCTTCCAAGAGACCCAGTACTTC
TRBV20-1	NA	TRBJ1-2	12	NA	CSAPGPGDGYTF	TGCAGTGCTCCGGGACCAGGGGATGGCTACACCTTC
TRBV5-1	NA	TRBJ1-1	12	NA	CASSLADTEAFF	TGCGCCAGCAGCTTGGCCGACACTGAAGCTTTCTTT